This TCR beta chain was retrieved from a study of brain metastases from non-small cell lung cancer. Study observations and caveats: Paired brain metastases and primary tumors largely shared TCR repertoires.

This CDR3 comprises 14 residues. Germline CDR1 and CDR2: SGHDT and YYEEEE. With 0 bases removed from V and 7 bases from J, the gap between germline ends came to 8 bases. Only in-frame clones appear in the TCRdb table, and some are missing; sequencing was by immunoSEQ multiplex PCR. The data show 2,400 or so clones, with around four fifths seen just once and 9% to 10% held by the top ten. About this clone: Its target is not known. This may stem from a read error, because a much larger clone lies one nucleotide away. In the same sample, other DNA sequences code for this CDR3.

Sequencing was done on a sample of primary lung tumor tissue. This receptor was taken from a donor at least 40 years old with non-small cell lung cancer. The chain has TRBV5-6 and TRBJ1-6; no clear D. In DNA form, the CDR3 reads TGTGCCAGCAGCTTGGGGCCTGTGAATTCACCCCTCCACTTT. This translates into CASSLGPVNSPLHF.